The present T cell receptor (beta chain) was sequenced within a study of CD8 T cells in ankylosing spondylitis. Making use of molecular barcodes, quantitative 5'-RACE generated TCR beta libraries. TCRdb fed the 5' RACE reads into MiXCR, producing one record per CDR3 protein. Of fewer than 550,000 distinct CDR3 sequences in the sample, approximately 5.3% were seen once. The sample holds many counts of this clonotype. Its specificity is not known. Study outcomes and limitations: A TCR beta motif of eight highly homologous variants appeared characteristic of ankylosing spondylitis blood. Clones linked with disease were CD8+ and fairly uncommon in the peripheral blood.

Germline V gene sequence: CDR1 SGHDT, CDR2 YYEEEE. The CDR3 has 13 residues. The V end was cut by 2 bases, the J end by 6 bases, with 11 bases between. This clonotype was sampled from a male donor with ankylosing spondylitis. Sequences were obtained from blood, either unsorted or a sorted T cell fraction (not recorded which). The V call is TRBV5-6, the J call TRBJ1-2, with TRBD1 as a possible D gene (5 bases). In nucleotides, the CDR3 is TGTGCCAGCAGCTTAGTGGGGGAAGATGGCTACACCTTC. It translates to CASSLVGEDGYTF.